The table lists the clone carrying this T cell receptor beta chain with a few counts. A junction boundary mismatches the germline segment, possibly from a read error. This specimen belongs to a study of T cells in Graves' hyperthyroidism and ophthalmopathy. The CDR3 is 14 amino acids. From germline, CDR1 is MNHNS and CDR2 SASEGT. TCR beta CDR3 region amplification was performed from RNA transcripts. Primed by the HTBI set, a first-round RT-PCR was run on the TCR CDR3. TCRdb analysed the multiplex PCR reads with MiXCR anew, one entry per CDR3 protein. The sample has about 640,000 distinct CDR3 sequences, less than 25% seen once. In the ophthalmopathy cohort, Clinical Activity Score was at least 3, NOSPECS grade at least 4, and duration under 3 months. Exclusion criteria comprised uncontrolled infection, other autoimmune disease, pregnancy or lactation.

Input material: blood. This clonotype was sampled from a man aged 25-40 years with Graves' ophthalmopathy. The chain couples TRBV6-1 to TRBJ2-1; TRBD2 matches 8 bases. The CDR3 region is CASMGSGTYNGQFF. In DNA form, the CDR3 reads TGTGCCAGCATGGGTAGCGGGACCTACAATGGGCAGTTCTTC.